This T cell receptor beta chain was identified during a study of cytomegalovirus exposure and HLA in healthy donors. Study-wide results and limits: Certain indistinguishable V segments, among them TRBV6-2 and TRBV6-3, were excluded. In a later analysis, specific HLA alleles were associated with approximately 17,000 TCR beta sequences at a 0.05 false discovery rate. The authors enumerated 150 to 200 TCR beta chains as linked to cytomegalovirus. Segments of the TCR beta V type were, in most cases, productive about 90% or about 30% of the time in an earlier analysis.

For this clone: The antigen remains unidentified.

Researchers ran the PCR with 60 Vbeta and 13 Jbeta primers. Method: immunoSEQ multiplex PCR; TCRdb's copy keeps in-frame clones and lacks some. Of some 98,000 clones detected, roughly 77% appear once; the ten largest clones hold about 1.5%. The CDR3 totals 15 residues. Trimming removed 4 bases at V and 3 bases at J, with 15 bases between. Per germline, CDR1 MGHRA and CDR2 YSYEKL. The chain links TRBV4-1 to TRBJ1-2; D may be TRBD1 (6 bases). Source material: PBMCs. This TCR came from a man aged 40-49 years in good health and CMV-seronegative. The CDR3 region has the DNA TGCGCCAGCAGCCTTGGGGGCGCGAGCGACTATGGCTACACCTTC. Translation gives CASSLGGASDYGYTF.